These 3 T cell receptor beta chains came from one sample sequenced in a study of cytomegalovirus exposure and HLA in healthy donors. Clones were sequenced by immunoSEQ multiplex PCR, and TCRdb holds only the in-frame ones, with some missing. The table shows 150,000 to 200,000 clones, with around 85% occurring only once. Sequenced sample: PBMCs. All receptors derive from a man in his late teens or twenties in good health and CMV-seropositive.

The chain combines TRBV5-1 with TRBJ2-3, with 10 bases fitting TRBD1. The CDR3 has 16 residues. The J segment lost 4 bases and the V segment lost 4 bases, leaving 9 bases of the junction unmatched. Germline CDR1 SGHRS, CDR2 YFSETQ. The CDR3 loop is CASSEAGTGVPDTQYF. The DNA of the CDR3 is TGCGCCAGCAGCGAAGCCGGGACAGGGGTACCAGATACGCAGTATTTT.

CDR3 nucleotide sequence: TGTGCCACGACTAGCGAAAACTACGAGCAGTACTTC. Translation: CATTSENYEQYF. This chain connects TRBV27 to TRBJ2-7; 8 bases are shared with TRBD2. Germline-derived CDR1 and CDR2 are MNHEY and SMNVEV (reference sequence). The CDR3 extends over 12 amino acids. V lost 10 bases, J lost 3 bases, and 5 bases stayed unmatched.

V gene TRBV5-1 combines with J gene TRBJ1-2; D ambiguous. From germline, CDR1 is SGHRS and CDR2 YFSETQ. V shed 0 bases and J shed 4 bases, with 10 bases lying between them. The CDR3 totals 14 residues. This CDR3 reads CASSLAEAAYGYTF. The CDR3 bases are TGCGCCAGCAGCTTGGCCGAGGCAGCCTATGGCTACACCTTC.